The present T cell receptor beta chain was sequenced within a study of cytomegalovirus exposure and HLA in healthy donors. Germline assignment: CDR1 ENHRY and CDR2 SYGVKD. The CDR3 sequence is 14 residues long. Trimming took 3 bases from V and 2 from J; bases not matched to a gene: 1. With regard to this clone: What it binds is unknown.

Study-wide results and limits: Reports showed the classifier diagnosing cytomegalovirus status with high specificity and sensitivity. Most sequenced TCRs were rare (though some public TCRs occurred in many donors). Immune exposure information available was restricted to CMV serostatus. Researchers reported in a later analysis that a missense DCLRE1C variant was tied to TCR beta V- and J-gene trimming.

With 60 Vbeta and 13 Jbeta primers, the PCR was carried out. Libraries were prepared by immunoSEQ multiplex PCR; TCRdb keeps only in-frame clonotypes and omits some of them. Seen here are some 190,000 clones, about three quarters observed once, and the top ten hold about 1.1%. The TCR comes from a woman in her forties in good health and CMV-seronegative. V is TRBV10-3 and J is TRBJ1-5; TRBD1 matches at 7 bases. The sequenced sample was PBMCs. CDR3 sequence: CAISEGQGNQPQHF. The CDR3 nucleotides are TGTGCCATCAGTGAAGGACAGGGCAATCAGCCCCAGCATTTT.